This T cell receptor beta chain stems from a study of cytomegalovirus exposure and HLA in healthy donors. Overall study context: T cells numbering around 200 million yielded 90 million to 140 million unique TCR beta sequences in an earlier analysis. Approximately 81% of several hundred genotyped donors fell in the Caucasian-associated ancestry cluster. Findings of the study overall: TCR beta sequences reportedly predicted most subjects' HLA-A and HLA-B alleles accurately.

Donors showed nominal health when sampled, although they likely had unrecorded immune exposures. Remarks on this clone: Its antigen is not identified.

The PCR contained 60 Vbeta and 13 Jbeta primers. Method: immunoSEQ multiplex PCR; TCRdb's copy keeps in-frame clones and lacks some. The sample lists hundreds of thousands of clones; under 80% were seen once. This CDR3 has 17 residues. CDR1 is SGHAT, CDR2 FQNNGV, per germline. V dropped 1 base and J dropped 4; count of bases not matched to a gene: 10. Sequences were obtained from PBMCs. This receptor was taken from a female donor in good health and CMV-seronegative. The V gene is TRBV11-2, the J gene TRBJ2-1; 7 bases align to TRBD2. The CDR3 coding sequence is TGTGCCAGCAGCTTAGTGGGGTCTAGCGGACCTTACAATGAGCAGTTCTTC. It translates to CASSLVGSSGPYNEQFF.